Following are 10 T cell receptor beta chains from one sample sequenced in a study of OX40 agonist ivuxolimab in advanced cancers. The table came from immunoSEQ multiplex PCR; TCRdb's copy has only in-frame clones and leaves some out. Among 90,000 to 150,000 clones, roughly nine tenths were seen once, and the ten largest hold around 0.55%. This specimen consisted of CD4+ or CD8+ T cells sorted from blood, obtained in a trial of the OX40 agonist ivuxolimab. The receptors originated from an adult with an advanced solid tumor such as melanoma, head and neck, liver or kidney cancer.

The chain's CDR3 is CASSTQEDQPQHF. Here the CDR3 DNA reads TGTGCCAGCAGCACCCAGGAAGATCAGCCCCAGCATTTT. The rearrangement joins TRBV7-2 to TRBJ1-5, with no clear D. The V gene's germline CDR1 is SGHTA and CDR2 FQGNSA. The CDR3 length is 13 residues. Trimming cost V 5 bases and J 5 bases, with 10 bases left between them.

The chain couples TRBV29-1 to TRBJ2-3; 9 bases align to TRBD1. Losses at the gene ends were 4 bases for V and 5 bases for J; bases not matched to a gene: 4. Per the germline V gene, CDR1 is SQVTM and CDR2 is ANQGSEA. CDR3 length equals 13 residues. The CDR3 is CSVVTGGLDTQYF. In DNA, the CDR3 is TGCAGCGTTGTAACAGGGGGCCTAGATACGCAGTATTTT.

The CDR3 bases are TGTGCCAGCAGTGCCGGGAGTAACTATGGCTACACCTTC. Translated: CASSAGSNYGYTF. The chain is built from TRBV2 and TRBJ1-2; D unresolved. V was cut by 4 bases and J by 1 base, with 7 bases left in between. CDR1 SNHLY and CDR2 FYNNEI come from the germline V gene. CDR3 size: 13 residues.

J is TRBJ2-3 and V is TRBV7-8; 12 bases map to TRBD2. This CDR3 has 17 residues. Germline V gene lookup returns CDR1 SGHVS and CDR2 FQNEAQ. With 6 bases clipped from V and 0 bases from J, the junction kept 7 bases outside the gene matches. The CDR3 loop reads CASSFLAGGTSTDTQYF. DNA for the CDR3: TGTGCCAGCAGTTTTCTAGCGGGGGGGACTAGCACAGATACGCAGTATTTT. The full variable domain, completed using reference TRBV7-8 and TRBJ2-3, is GAGVSQSPRYKVAKRGQDVALRCDPISGHVSLFWYQQALGQGPEFLTYFQNEAQLDKSGLPSDRFFAERPEGSVSTLKIQRTQQEDSAVYLCASSFLAGGTSTDTQYFGPGTRLTVL.

CDR3 sequence (DNA): TGTGCCAGCAGCTTAGTCCTTGGCGCAACCCAAGAGACCCAGTACTTC. Its protein is CASSLVLGATQETQYF. The gene calls are TRBV7-2 and TRBJ2-5; D unclear. Germline values: CDR1 SGHTA, CDR2 FQGNSA. Trimming cost V 1 base and J 1 base, with 13 bases left between them. CDR3 length: 16 residues.

The V and J genes are TRBV4-2 and TRBJ2-7, with D perhaps matching TRBD2 (6 bases). Trimming stripped 4 bases from V and 3 bases from J, with 16 bases between. The germline CDR1 and CDR2 sequences are LGHNA and YNFKEQ. This CDR3 is 15 amino acids long. As DNA, the CDR3 is TGTGCCAGCAGCCGCGGGCGGGAAGGTCTCTACGAGCAGTACTTC. This translates into CASSRGREGLYEQYF.

The chain links TRBV5-5 to TRBJ2-5, with a possible D match to TRBD2 (6 bases). V gave up 0 bases and J gave up 4 bases, with 7 bases separating them. In germline, CDR1 is SGHKS, CDR2 YYEKEE (reference sequence). This CDR3 contains 13 residues. DNA of the CDR3: TGTGCCAGCAGCTTGGCCGGGGGAGAGACCCAGTACTTC. It yields the protein CASSLAGGETQYF.

The CDR3 sequence: CASSLDGTSVETQYF. The CDR3 DNA follows: TGCGCCAGCAGCTTGGATGGGACTAGCGTTGAGACCCAGTACTTC. The chain recombines TRBV5-1 with TRBJ2-5, with TRBD2 matching over 10 bases. Trimming removed 0 bases from V and 5 bases from J; junction bases left unmatched: 4. The CDR3 length is 15 residues. The germline V gene has CDR1 SGHRS and CDR2 YFSETQ.

CDR3 in amino acids: CASSLVSGAVADTQYF. In DNA, the CDR3 is TGTGCCAGCAGCTTAGTGTCGGGGGCGGTTGCAGATACGCAGTATTTT. V is TRBV11-2 and J is TRBJ2-3; TRBD1 or TRBD2 may be the D gene (6 bases each). Germline CDR1 is SGHAT and CDR2 is FQNNGV. The CDR3 is 16 amino acids. Trimming left V 1 base short and J 4 bases short, with 15 bases between.

The rearrangement links TRBV18 to TRBJ1-5; 9 bases line up with TRBD1. Germline V gene sequence: CDR1 KGHSH, CDR2 LQKENI. The CDR3 loop spans 14 amino acids. V dropped 3 bases and J dropped 6; count of bases not matched to a gene: 3. CDR3 DNA: TGTGCCAGCTCACCCGGACAGGGGCGTCAGCCCCAGCATTTT. This codes for CASSPGQGRQPQHF.